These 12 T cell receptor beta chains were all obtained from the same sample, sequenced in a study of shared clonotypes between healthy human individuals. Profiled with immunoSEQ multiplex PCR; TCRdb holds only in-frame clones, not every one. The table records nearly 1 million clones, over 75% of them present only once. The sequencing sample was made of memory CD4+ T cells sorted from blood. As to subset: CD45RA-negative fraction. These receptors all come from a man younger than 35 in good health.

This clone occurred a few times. The CDR3 sequence: CASSSPGTGSNSPLHF. CDR3 DNA sequence: TGTGCCAGCAGTAGTCCCGGGACAGGGAGTAATTCACCCCTCCACTTT. The rearrangement joins TRBV5-4 to TRBJ1-6; 9 bases fit TRBD1. CDR1 is SGHNT, CDR2 YYREEE, per germline (reference sequence). The CDR3 has 16 amino acids. The V segment lost 5 bases and the J segment 6 bases; nucleotides outside the gene matches: 9.

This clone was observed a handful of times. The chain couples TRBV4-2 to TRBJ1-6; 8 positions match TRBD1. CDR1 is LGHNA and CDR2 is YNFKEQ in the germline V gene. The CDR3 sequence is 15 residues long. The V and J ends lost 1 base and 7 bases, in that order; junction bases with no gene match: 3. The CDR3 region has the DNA TGTGCCAGCAGCCAAGTCCGGGACAGGAATTCACCCCTCCACTTT. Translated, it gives CASSQVRDRNSPLHF.

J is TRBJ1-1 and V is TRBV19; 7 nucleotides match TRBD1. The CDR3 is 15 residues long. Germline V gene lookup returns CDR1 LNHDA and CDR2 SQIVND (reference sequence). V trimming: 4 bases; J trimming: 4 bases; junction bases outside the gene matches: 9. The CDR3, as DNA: TGTGCCAGTAGTACAGCGACAGGGTGGGGCACTGAAGCTTTCTTT. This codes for CASSTATGWGTEAFF.

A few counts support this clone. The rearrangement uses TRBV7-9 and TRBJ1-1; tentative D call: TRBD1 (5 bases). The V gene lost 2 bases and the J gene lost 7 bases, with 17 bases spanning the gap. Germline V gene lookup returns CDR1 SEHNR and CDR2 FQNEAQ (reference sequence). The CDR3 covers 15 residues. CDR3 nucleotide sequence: TGTGCCAGCAGCTTATGGGACCGTGGGGATAGTGAAGCTTTCTTT. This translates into CASSLWDRGDSEAFF.

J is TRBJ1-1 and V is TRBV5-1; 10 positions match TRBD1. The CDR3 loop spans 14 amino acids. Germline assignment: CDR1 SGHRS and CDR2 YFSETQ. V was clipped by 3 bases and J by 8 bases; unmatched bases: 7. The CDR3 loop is CASSSRTGGSEAFF. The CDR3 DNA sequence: TGCGCCAGCAGCTCCCGGACAGGGGGTTCCGAAGCTTTCTTT.

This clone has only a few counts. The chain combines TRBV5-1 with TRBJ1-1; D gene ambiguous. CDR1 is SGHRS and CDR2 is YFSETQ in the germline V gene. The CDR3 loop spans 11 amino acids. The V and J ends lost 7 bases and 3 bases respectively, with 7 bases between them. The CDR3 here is CASRTDTEAFF. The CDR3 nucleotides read TGCGCCAGCCGGACGGACACTGAAGCTTTCTTT.

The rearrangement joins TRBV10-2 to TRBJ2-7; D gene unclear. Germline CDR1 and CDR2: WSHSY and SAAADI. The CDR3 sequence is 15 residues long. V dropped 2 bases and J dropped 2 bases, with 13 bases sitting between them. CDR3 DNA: TGCGCCAGCAGTGAGGTTGGCGGTCCCCCCTACGAGCAGTACTTC. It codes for CASSEVGGPPYEQYF.

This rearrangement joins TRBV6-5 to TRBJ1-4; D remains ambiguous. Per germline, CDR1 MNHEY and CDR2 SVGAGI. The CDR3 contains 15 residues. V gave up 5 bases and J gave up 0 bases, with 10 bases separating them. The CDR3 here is CASSPAQATNEKLFF. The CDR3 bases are TGTGCCAGCAGTCCCGCACAAGCAACTAATGAAAAACTGTTTTTT.

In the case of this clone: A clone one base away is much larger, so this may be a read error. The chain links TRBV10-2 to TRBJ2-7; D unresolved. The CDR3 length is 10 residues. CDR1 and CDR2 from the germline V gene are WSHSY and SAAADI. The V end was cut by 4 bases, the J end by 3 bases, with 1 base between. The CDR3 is CASSGYEQYF. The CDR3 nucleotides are TGCGCCAGCAGTGGCTACGAGCAGTACTTC.

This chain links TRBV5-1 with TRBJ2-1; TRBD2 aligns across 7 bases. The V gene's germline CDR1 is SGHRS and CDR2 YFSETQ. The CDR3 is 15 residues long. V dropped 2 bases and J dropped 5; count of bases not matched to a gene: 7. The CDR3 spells CASSFQRGANNEQFF. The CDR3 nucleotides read TGCGCCAGCAGCTTTCAGCGGGGAGCTAACAATGAGCAGTTCTTC.

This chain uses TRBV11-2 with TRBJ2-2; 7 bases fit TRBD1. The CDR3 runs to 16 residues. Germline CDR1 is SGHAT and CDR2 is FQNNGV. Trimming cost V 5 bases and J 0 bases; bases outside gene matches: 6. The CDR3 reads CASSTRTGANTGELFF. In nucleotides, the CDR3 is TGTGCCAGCAGCACCAGAACAGGGGCGAACACCGGGGAGCTGTTTTTT.

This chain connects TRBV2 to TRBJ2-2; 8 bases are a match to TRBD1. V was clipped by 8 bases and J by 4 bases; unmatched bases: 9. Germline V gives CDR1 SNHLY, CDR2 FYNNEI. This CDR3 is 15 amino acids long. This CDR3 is CASGTGQDFTGELFF. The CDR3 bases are TGTGCCAGCGGTACGGGACAGGACTTCACCGGGGAGCTGTTTTTT.